Sequencing of this T cell receptor beta chain was carried out in a study of shared clonotypes between healthy human individuals. Unsorted PBMC DNA was sequenced on ten immunoSEQ deep assay plates. Using immunoSEQ multiplex PCR, the repertoire was profiled, and TCRdb retains in-frame clones only, with some absent. The sample includes 450,000 to 650,000 clones, around three quarters seen only once; the top ten take more than 10%. The CDR3 spans 14 residues. Germline-derived CDR1 and CDR2 are SGHVS and FQNEAQ. V lost 0 bases and J lost 5, with 10 bases in between. Donors were Caucasian adults residing in Nashville, Tennessee, USA.

This clonotype was sampled from a woman between 40 and 55 years old in good health. Some clones in this sample may be carry-over from other donors' samples. This chain joins TRBV7-8 and TRBJ1-2; D uncertain. Sequencing was done on a sample of PBMCs. CDR3 residues: CASSLARGNYGYTF. Written as DNA, the CDR3 is TGTGCCAGCAGCTTAGCGCGAGGGAATTATGGCTACACCTTC.